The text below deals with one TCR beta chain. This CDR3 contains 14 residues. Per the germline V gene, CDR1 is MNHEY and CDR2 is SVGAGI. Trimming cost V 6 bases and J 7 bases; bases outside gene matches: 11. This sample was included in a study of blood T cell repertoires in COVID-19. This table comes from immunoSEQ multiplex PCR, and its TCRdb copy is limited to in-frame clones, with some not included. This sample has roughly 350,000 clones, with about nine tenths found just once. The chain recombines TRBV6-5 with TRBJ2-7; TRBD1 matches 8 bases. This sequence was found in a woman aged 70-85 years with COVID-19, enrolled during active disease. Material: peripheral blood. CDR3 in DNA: TGTGCCAGCAGCAGTGGGACAGGAAGGGGGGAGCAGTACTTC. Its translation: CASSSGTGRGEQYF.